The text below deals with one T cell receptor (beta chain). Its antigen is undetermined. Profiling relied on immunoSEQ multiplex PCR, and the TCRdb table lists in-frame clones only, not all of them. The repertoire holds tens of thousands of clones, with about 90% as singletons. The data derive from a study of graft-versus-host responses after intestinal transplantation. Points from the study as a whole: Levels of circulating GvH clones at their peak were associated with early post-transplant HvG declines. Investigators detected GvH clones in recipient marrow, with some emerging earlier in ileum or blood.

After removal of 4 bases from V and 5 bases from J, the junction contained 6 bases not matched to a gene. CDR3 size: 15 residues. Germline loops: CDR1 MNHEY, CDR2 SMNVEV (reference sequence). The gene calls are TRBV27 and TRBJ2-5; 11 bases fit TRBD1. The TCR comes from a human donor who received an intestinal transplant. Sequencing used unstimulated CD8+ T cells sorted from spleen or lymph node cells, obtained before intestinal transplant. CDR3 loop: CASSWTGGAGETQYF. CDR3 in DNA: TGTGCCAGCAGTTGGACAGGGGGCGCGGGGGAGACCCAGTACTTC.